These 13 T cell receptor beta chains were sequenced from one sample in a study of T cells in Graves' hyperthyroidism and ophthalmopathy. RNA transcripts served as the template for amplifying TCR beta CDR3 regions. A first-round RT-PCR of the TCR CDR3 used the HTBI primer set. TCRdb re-analysed the multiplex PCR reads in MiXCR, keeping a single row per CDR3 protein. The sample includes about half a million distinct CDR3 sequences, less than 25% of them seen just once. Sequencing used blood. These receptors were collected from a man younger than 35 with Graves' hyperthyroidism.

The chain combines TRBV7-8 with TRBJ1-6; D uncertain. Germline V CDR1 and CDR2: SGHVS, FQNEAQ. The CDR3 totals 14 residues. The V end was cut by 5 bases, the J end by 5 bases, with 10 bases between. The CDR3 loop reads CASSPSRHNSPLHF. CDR3 DNA sequence: TGTGCCAGCAGCCCGTCACGTCATAATTCACCCCTCCACTTT.

This chain joins TRBV6-1 and TRBJ2-4; no reliable D call. This CDR3 is built from 17 residues. V lost 6 bases and J lost 0, with 18 bases in between. Germline CDR1 is MNHNS and CDR2 is SASEGT. The CDR3 coding sequence is TGTGCCAGCAGCCCCGGGTTCGGAATACTAGCCAAAAACATTCAGTACTTC. Its protein product is CASSPGFGILAKNIQYF.

At least ten counts were recorded for this clonotype. The gene calls are TRBV12-3 or TRBV12-4 and TRBJ2-7; D is unresolved. The V and J ends lost 1 base and 1 base respectively, with 11 bases between them. The CDR3 has 15 residues. CDR3: CASSLVDGLSYEQYF. CDR3 DNA sequence: TGTGCCAGCAGTTTAGTCGACGGGTTATCCTACGAGCAGTACTTC.

A few counts support this clonotype. The chain couples TRBV3-1 to TRBJ1-1, with D tentatively TRBD1 (6 bases). Per the germline V gene, CDR1 is LGHDT and CDR2 is YNNKEL (reference sequence). The V gene lost 1 base and the J gene lost 3 bases, with 12 bases spanning the gap. The CDR3 extends over 15 amino acids. CDR3 amino acids: CASSQAGVGDTEAFF. The CDR3 bases are TGTGCCAGCAGCCAAGCAGGGGTTGGAGACACTGAAGCTTTCTTT.

The rearrangement links TRBV5-1 to TRBJ1-2; D is perhaps TRBD1 (6 bases). The CDR3 extends over 13 amino acids. Germline CDR1 reads SGHRS; CDR2 reads YFSETQ. V lost 0 bases to trimming and J lost 8 bases, with 11 bases between them. The CDR3 sequence: CASSLVDSQGYTF. As DNA, the CDR3 is TGCGCCAGCAGCTTGGTGGACAGCCAGGGCTACACCTTC.

This chain links TRBV6-1 with TRBJ1-2, with D possibly being TRBD1 (6 bases). The CDR3 is 14 amino acids. The germline V gene encodes CDR1 MNHNS and CDR2 SASEGT. Trimming took off 8 bases at V and 4 bases at J, with 17 bases between the two ends. The CDR3 region is CASLGWGASYGYTF. The CDR3 coding sequence is TGTGCCAGCCTGGGTTGGGGGGCTTCCTATGGCTACACCTTC.

This clonotype was counted many times. V usage is TRBV15 and J usage is TRBJ1-2; 8 nucleotides match TRBD1. The CDR3 is made up of 15 amino acids. Germline V lookup: CDR1 LNHNV, CDR2 YYDKDF (reference sequence). The V and J ends lost 3 bases and 2 bases, in that order; junction bases with no gene match: 5. As DNA, the CDR3 is TGTGCCACCAGCAGGGACAGGGCCAGGAACTATGGCTACACCTTC. Encoded protein: CATSRDRARNYGYTF.

The chain uses TRBV19 and TRBJ2-5; 8 positions agree with TRBD2. The CDR3 runs 15 residues. The ends lost 5 bases at V and 3 bases at J; junction bases unmatched: 8. The germline CDR1 and CDR2 sequences are LNHDA and SQIVND (reference sequence). The CDR3 protein is CASSSASGGKETQYF. CDR3 DNA sequence: TGTGCCAGTAGTTCTGCCAGCGGGGGAAAAGAGACCCAGTACTTC.

This clonotype was observed many times. The V and J genes are TRBV6-2 or TRBV6-3 and TRBJ1-5, with TRBD1 as a possible D gene (6 bases). There are 15 residues in the CDR3. V dropped 6 bases and J dropped 5 bases, with 17 bases sitting between them. Germline V gene data show CDR1 as MNHEY and CDR2 as SVGEGT. This CDR3 is CASSRVGGGDQPQHF. DNA of the CDR3: TGTGCCAGCAGCAGAGTAGGGGGGGGAGATCAGCCCCAGCATTTT.

This chain uses TRBV3-1 with TRBJ1-5; D possibly corresponds to TRBD1 (5 bases). With 1 base removed from V and 15 bases from J, the gap between germline ends came to 16 bases. The germline V gene encodes CDR1 LGHDT and CDR2 YNNKEL (reference sequence). The length of the CDR3 is 13 residues. The chain's CDR3 is CASSQALGRPRHF. The CDR3 coding sequence is TGTGCCAGCAGCCAAGCCCTGGGACGGCCGCGGCATTTT.

Many counts were recorded for this clonotype. V and J are TRBV5-1 and TRBJ1-1; TRBD1 might be the D (5 bases). V dropped 4 bases and J dropped 7 bases, with 23 bases sitting between them. This CDR3 contains 16 residues. The germline CDR1 and CDR2 sequences are SGHRS and YFSETQ. CDR3 sequence reads: CASSRGQGGGRDEAFF. The CDR3 DNA sequence: TGCGCCAGCAGCCGAGGACAAGGTGGAGGGCGAGATGAAGCTTTCTTT.

In this sample, this clonotype turned up once. The chain couples TRBV12-3 or TRBV12-4 to TRBJ1-1; the D is unclear. The CDR3 sequence is 14 residues long. Between the trimmed V and J ends, which lost 5 bases and 7 bases, there was a span of 17 bases. The CDR3 protein is CASSPTYRGYEAFF. In DNA form, the CDR3 reads TGTGCCAGCAGTCCCACATACAGAGGATATGAAGCTTTCTTT.

The chain uses TRBV9 and TRBJ2-5; TRBD2 is a possible D gene (5 bases). Between the trimmed V and J ends, which lost 2 bases and 3 bases, there was a span of 8 bases. Germline CDR1 and CDR2: SGDLS and YYNGEE. The CDR3 totals 13 residues. CDR3 nucleotides: TGTGCCAGCAGCGTTACTAGTGAAGAGACCCAGTACTTC. Translating it yields CASSVTSEETQYF.